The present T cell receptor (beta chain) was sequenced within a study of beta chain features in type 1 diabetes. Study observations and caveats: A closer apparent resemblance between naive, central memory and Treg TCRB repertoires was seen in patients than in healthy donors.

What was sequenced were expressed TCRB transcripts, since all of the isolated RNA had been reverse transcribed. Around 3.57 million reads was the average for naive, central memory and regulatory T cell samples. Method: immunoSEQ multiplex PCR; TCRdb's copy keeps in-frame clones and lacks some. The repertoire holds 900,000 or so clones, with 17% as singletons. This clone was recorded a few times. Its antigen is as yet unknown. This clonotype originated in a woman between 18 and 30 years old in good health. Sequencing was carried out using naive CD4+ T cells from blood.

CDR3 bases: TGCGCCAGCAGCTTGGACGGGACTACAGATACGCAGTATTTT. Its protein product is CASSLDGTTDTQYF. The V call is TRBV5-1, the J call TRBJ2-3; a weak D match, TRBD2 (6 bases). Germline V CDR1 and CDR2: SGHRS, YFSETQ. V lost 0 bases to trimming and J lost 3 bases, with 8 bases between them. The CDR3 runs 14 residues.